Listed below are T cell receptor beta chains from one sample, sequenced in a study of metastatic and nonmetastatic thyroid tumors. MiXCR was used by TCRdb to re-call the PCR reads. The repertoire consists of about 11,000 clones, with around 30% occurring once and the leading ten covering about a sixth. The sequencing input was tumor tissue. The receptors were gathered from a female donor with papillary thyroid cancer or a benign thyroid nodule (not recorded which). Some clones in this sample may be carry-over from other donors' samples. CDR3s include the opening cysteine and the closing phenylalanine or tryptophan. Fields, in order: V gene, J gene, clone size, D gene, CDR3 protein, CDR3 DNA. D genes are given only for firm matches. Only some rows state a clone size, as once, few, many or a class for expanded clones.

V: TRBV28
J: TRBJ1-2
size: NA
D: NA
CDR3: CASSLSGGSGGYTF
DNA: TGTGCCAGCAGTTTATCGGGGGGTAGTGGTGGCTACACCTTC

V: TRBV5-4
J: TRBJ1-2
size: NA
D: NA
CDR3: CASSRGRSQANYGYTF
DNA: TGTGCCAGCAGCCGGGGGAGGAGCCAGGCTAACTATGGCTACACCTTC

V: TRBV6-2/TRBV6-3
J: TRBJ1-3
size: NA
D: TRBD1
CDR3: CASSRQTTGDGNTIYF
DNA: TGTGCCAGCAGTCGACAAACTACAGGGGACGGAAACACCATATATTTT

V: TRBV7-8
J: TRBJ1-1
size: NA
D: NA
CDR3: CASSGSDEAFF
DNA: TGTGCCAGCAGCGGGAGCGACGAAGCTTTCTTT

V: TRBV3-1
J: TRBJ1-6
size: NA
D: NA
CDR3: CASSQTGNSPLHF
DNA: TGTGCCAGCAGCCAAACGGGGAATTCACCCCTCCACTTT

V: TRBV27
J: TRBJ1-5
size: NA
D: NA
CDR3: CASSFWGDNQPQHF
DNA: TGTGCCAGCAGTTTTTGGGGGGACAATCAGCCTCAGCATTTT

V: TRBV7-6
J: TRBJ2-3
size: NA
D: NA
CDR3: CASSLGARVSSDTQYF
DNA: TGTGCCAGCAGCTTAGGGGCGAGGGTGTCATCAGATACGCAGTATTTT

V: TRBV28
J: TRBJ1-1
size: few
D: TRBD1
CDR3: CASSTGTANTEAFF
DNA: TGTGCCAGCAGTACAGGGACAGCGAACACTGAAGCTTTCTTT

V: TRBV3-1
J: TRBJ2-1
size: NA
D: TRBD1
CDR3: CASRDRGHEQFF
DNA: TGTGCCAGCAGAGACAGGGGGCATGAGCAGTTCTTC

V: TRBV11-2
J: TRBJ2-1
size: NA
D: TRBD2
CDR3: CASSPWTSGSPYNEQFF
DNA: TGTGCCAGCAGCCCCTGGACTAGCGGTTCTCCCTACAATGAGCAGTTCTTC

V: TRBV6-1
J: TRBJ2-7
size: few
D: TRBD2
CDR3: CASRVGLAESYEQYF
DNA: TGTGCCAGCAGGGTAGGACTAGCGGAGTCCTACGAGCAGTACTTC

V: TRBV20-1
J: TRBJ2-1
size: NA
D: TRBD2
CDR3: CSARDIATSGSGRQFF
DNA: TGCAGTGCTAGAGATATAGCGACTAGCGGGAGTGGAAGGCAGTTCTTC

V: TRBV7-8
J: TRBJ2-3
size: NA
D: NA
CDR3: CASSLAPIQADTQYF
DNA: TGTGCCAGCAGCTTAGCGCCTATCCAGGCAGATACGCAGTATTTT

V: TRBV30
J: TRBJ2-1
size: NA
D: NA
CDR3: CAWSNLRGGYNEQFF
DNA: TGTGCCTGGTCCAACCTCAGGGGGGGTTACAATGAGCAGTTCTTC

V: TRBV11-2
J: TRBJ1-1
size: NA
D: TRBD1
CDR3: CASSPNRGGLNTEAFF
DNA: TGTGCCAGCAGCCCTAACAGGGGTGGGCTAAACACTGAAGCTTTCTTT

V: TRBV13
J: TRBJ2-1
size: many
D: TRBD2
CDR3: CASRVRGGGRAYNEQFF
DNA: TGTGCCAGCAGGGTACGGGGTGGCGGGAGGGCCTACAATGAGCAGTTCTTC

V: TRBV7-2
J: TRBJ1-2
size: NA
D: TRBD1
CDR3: CASSRSTGSFDGYTF
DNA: TGTGCCAGCAGCCGTTCGACAGGGAGTTTCGATGGCTACACCTTC

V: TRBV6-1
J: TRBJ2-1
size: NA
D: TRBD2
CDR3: CASSRWSSGGADEQFF
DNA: TGTGCCAGCTCCCGATGGTCTAGCGGGGGGGCCGATGAGCAGTTCTTC

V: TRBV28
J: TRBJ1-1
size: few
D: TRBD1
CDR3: CASSLGTGDTNEAFF
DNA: TGTGCCAGCAGTTTGGGGACAGGGGATACAAATGAAGCTTTCTTT

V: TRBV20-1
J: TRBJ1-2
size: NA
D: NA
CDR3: CSGTGGNYGYTF
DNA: TGCAGTGGGACGGGGGGGAACTATGGCTACACCTTC

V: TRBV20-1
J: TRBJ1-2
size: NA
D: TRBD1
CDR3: CSARADRGKEDGYTF
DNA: TGCAGTGCTAGAGCGGACAGGGGGAAGGAGGATGGCTACACCTTC

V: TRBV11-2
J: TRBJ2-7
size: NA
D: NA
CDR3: CASSLGQSAYEQYF
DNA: TGTGCCAGCAGCTTAGGACAGAGTGCCTACGAGCAGTACTTC

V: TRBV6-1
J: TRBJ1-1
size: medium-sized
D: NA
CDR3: CASSSGSLNTEAFF
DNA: TGTGCCAGCAGTTCAGGGTCGCTGAACACTGAAGCTTTCTTT

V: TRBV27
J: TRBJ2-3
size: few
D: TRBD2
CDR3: CASSSAPGLAGGHTQYF
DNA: TGTGCCAGCAGTTCGGCACCGGGACTGGCGGGGGGACATACGCAGTATTTT

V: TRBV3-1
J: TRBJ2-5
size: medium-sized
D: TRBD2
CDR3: CASSHEGGLAHRGTQYF
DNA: TGTGCCAGCAGCCACGAAGGGGGACTAGCCCACCGGGGGACCCAGTACTTC

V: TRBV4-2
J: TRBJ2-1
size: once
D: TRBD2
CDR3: CASSLRTSGGSGEQFF
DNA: TGTGCCAGCAGCCTCAGGACTAGCGGGGGATCGGGTGAGCAGTTCTTC